This TCR beta chain was retrieved from a study of cytomegalovirus exposure and HLA in healthy donors. V was pared by 0 bases and J by 6 bases, with 12 bases of the junction left unmatched. The CDR3 spans 17 residues. The germline CDR1 and CDR2 sequences are LGHNT and FRNRAP. The PCR ran on 60 Vbeta and 13 Jbeta primers. Method: immunoSEQ multiplex PCR; TCRdb's copy keeps in-frame clones and lacks some. This table holds around 170,000 clones, approximately 80% found once. General study findings and limits: Presence/absence analyses assumed roughly uniform sequencing depth across donors, which may not hold. Most of the TCR beta V segments (in an earlier analysis) were productive either about 87% or about 30% of the time.

Points on this clone: Its target is not known.

The gene calls are TRBV12-5 and TRBJ1-2; 8 bases align to TRBD1. This TCR was sampled from a woman younger than 35 in good health and CMV-seronegative. Input material: PBMCs. The CDR3 sequence: CASGLVLVDRALHGYTF. For the CDR3, the DNA is TGTGCTAGTGGTTTGGTACTCGTGGACAGGGCGCTCCATGGCTACACCTTC.